The clone carrying this TCR beta chain was seen more than once but under ten times. Exposure to brentuximab vedotin varied, and each patient had relapsed following autologous stem cell transplantation. Using immunoSEQ multiplex PCR, the repertoire was profiled, and TCRdb retains in-frame clones only, with some absent. The sample has some 46,000 clones, around 81% seen once; the top ten hold 20% to 25%. This sample is part of a study of PD-1 blockade in classical Hodgkin lymphoma. V was clipped by 2 bases and J by 1 base, with 11 bases between them. There are 15 residues in the CDR3. CDR1 is SEHNR, CDR2 FQNEAQ, per germline (reference sequence).

The sample consisted of peripheral blood mononuclear cells (PBMCs), taken before the second cycle of nivolumab. This clonotype was sampled from a human donor with classical Hodgkin lymphoma. The genes are TRBV7-9 and TRBJ2-5; the D call may be TRBD1 or TRBD2 (5 bases each). The CDR3 reads CASSLLGDLQETQYF. DNA for the CDR3: TGTGCCAGCAGCTTACTGGGGGACCTCCAAGAGACCCAGTACTTC. Supplemented by reference TRBV7-9 and TRBJ2-5, the full variable domain reads DTGVSQNPRHKITKRGQNVTFRCDPISEHNRLYWYRQTLGQGPEFLTYFQNEAQLEKSRLLSDRFSAERPKGSFSTLEIQRTEQGDSAMYLCASSLLGDLQETQYFGPGTRLLVL.